The 25 T cell receptor beta chains below come from one sample, sequenced in a study of CD8+ T cells in alopecia areata (dated by TCRdb to the late 2010s). The protocol used for the library was the immunoSEQ multiplex PCR assay. For TCR sequencing, RNA was extracted from every sample and reverse transcribed into cDNA to serve as template. The table comes from immuneACCESS by way of TCRdb, which keeps in-frame sequences with V and J called. Part of the clones is missing from these tables; in studies checked, under half for an unresolved V gene and the rest for unknown reasons. Present in this sample are more than 200,000 clones, 67% of which were seen just once. The top ten constitute under 1.5% of the sample. The time point label, read with the paper, signifies: baseline before oral tofacitinib. Sequencing used CD4+ T cells sorted from blood, obtained at week 0. The receptors were gathered from a human donor with alopecia areata.

The rearrangement uses TRBV30 and TRBJ2-5; 7 bases line up with TRBD1. With 0 bases clipped from V and 2 bases from J, the junction kept 3 bases outside the gene matches. Germline loops: CDR1 GTSNPN, CDR2 SVGIG (reference sequence). This CDR3 is built from 14 residues. CDR3 nucleotides: TGTGCCTGGAGTGTAGGGGGCAAACAAGAGACCCAGTACTTC. It is translated as CAWSVGGKQETQYF. The whole variable domain, remainder taken from reference TRBV30 and TRBJ2-5, is SQTIHQWPATLVQPVGSPLSLECTVEGTSNPNLYWYRQAAGRGLQLLFYSVGIGQISSEVPQNLSASRPQDRQFILSSKKLLLSDSGFYLCAWSVGGKQETQYFGPGTRLLVL.

The J gene is TRBJ1-2, the V gene TRBV30; D remains unclear. This CDR3 has 12 residues. Germline loops: CDR1 GTSNPN, CDR2 SVGIG (reference sequence). V was clipped by 4 bases and J by 6 bases, with 12 bases between them. CDR3 nucleotide sequence: TGTGCCTGGACCCCGTCCAGAGATGGCTACACCTTC. This gives the protein CAWTPSRDGYTF.

A word on this clone: The sample carries other DNA sequences with the same CDR3. The J gene is TRBJ2-3, the V gene TRBV29-1, with D possibly being TRBD1 (6 bases). Between the trimmed V and J ends, which lost 6 bases and 6 bases, there was a span of 13 bases. CDR1 and CDR2 (germline): SQVTM, ANQGSEA. The CDR3 runs 12 residues. The chain's CDR3 is CSVDTGSDTQYF. The DNA of the CDR3 is TGCAGCGTAGATACAGGGTCGGATACGCAGTATTTT.

In its sample, this clone was seen a few times. This chain links TRBV7-3 with TRBJ2-3; TRBD1 matches 8 bases. Germline V CDR1 and CDR2: SGHTA, FQGTGA. CDR3 size: 15 residues. After removal of 3 bases from V and 4 bases from J, the junction contained 6 bases not matched to a gene. CDR3 bases: TGTGCCAGCAGCTTCCAGGGGGCGCAGGCAGATACGCAGTATTTT. This encodes CASSFQGAQADTQYF.

The chain combines TRBV5-6 with TRBJ2-5, with unresolved D. Germline assignment: CDR1 SGHDT and CDR2 YYEEEE. Trimming took off 0 bases at V and 6 bases at J, with 9 bases between the two ends. CDR3 length: 13 residues. The CDR3 is CASSLAAVQTQYF. CDR3 nucleotides: TGTGCCAGCAGCTTGGCGGCGGTGCAGACCCAGTACTTC.

The chain couples TRBV4-3 to TRBJ2-7; 10 bases agree with TRBD1. CDR1 and CDR2 from the germline V gene are LGHNA and YSLEER. The CDR3 spans 16 residues. Trimming at V came to 0 bases and at J to 2 bases, leaving 4 bases not matched to a gene. In nucleotides, the CDR3 is TGCGCCAGCAGCCAAGAGGACAGGGGGACTCCCTACGAGCAGTACTTC. This gives the protein CASSQEDRGTPYEQYF.

This clone was detected only once. The rearrangement uses TRBV11-2 and TRBJ2-7, with no clear D. Germline CDR1 is SGHAT and CDR2 is FQNNGV. This CDR3 spans 14 amino acids. The V and J ends lost 5 bases and 2 bases respectively, with 13 bases between them. The CDR3 DNA sequence: TGTGCCAGCAGCCCGTCGACACTAACCTACGAGCAGTACTTC. Encoded protein: CASSPSTLTYEQYF.

The V and J genes are TRBV14 and TRBJ2-5; D gene unclear. CDR3 length: 15 residues. The germline gives CDR1 SGHDN, CDR2 FVKESK. Trimming cost V 1 base and J 4 bases, with 13 bases left between them. The CDR3 is CASSQGSGQRETQYF. The DNA for the CDR3 is TGTGCCAGCAGCCAAGGAAGTGGGCAGAGAGAGACCCAGTACTTC.

V is TRBV2 and J is TRBJ2-7; 9 bases line up with TRBD1. The germline CDR1 and CDR2 sequences are SNHLY and FYNNEI. The ends lost 4 bases at V and 2 bases at J; junction bases unmatched: 3. This CDR3 region has 14 residues. The CDR3 nucleotides are TGTGCCAGCAGTGGACAGGGGGGGACCTACGAGCAGTACTTC. This codes for CASSGQGGTYEQYF.

The genes are TRBV5-1 and TRBJ2-1; 10 nucleotides line up with TRBD1. The CDR3 extends over 15 amino acids. V lost 2 bases and J lost 4; bases outside the gene matches: 3. The germline gives CDR1 SGHRS, CDR2 YFSETQ. CDR3: CASSFRQGAYNEQFF. The DNA of the CDR3 is TGCGCCAGCAGCTTCCGACAGGGGGCTTACAATGAGCAGTTCTTC.

This clone appeared a few times. The V gene is TRBV6-4, the J gene TRBJ1-1, with D possibly matching TRBD1 (5 bases). The CDR3 length is 13 residues. V dropped 6 bases and J dropped 0 bases, with 8 bases sitting between them. CDR1 and CDR2 (germline): MRHNA, SNTAGT. The CDR3: CASSLRVNTEAFF. In DNA form, the CDR3 reads TGTGCCAGCAGCCTCAGGGTGAACACTGAAGCTTTCTTT.

This chain uses TRBV6-5 with TRBJ2-1, with 11 bases matching TRBD2. V dropped 8 bases and J dropped 4; count of bases not matched to a gene: 4. This CDR3 is 14 amino acids long. Germline assignment: CDR1 MNHEY and CDR2 SVGAGI. The CDR3 region is CASRRLAGYNEQFF. The CDR3 DNA reads TGTGCCAGCCGACGACTAGCGGGGTACAATGAGCAGTTCTTC.

The chain couples TRBV9 to TRBJ2-1; D perhaps matches TRBD1 (5 bases). Germline CDR1 is SGDLS and CDR2 is YYNGEE. This CDR3 contains 15 residues. Trimming left V 3 bases short and J 5 bases short, with 15 bases between. The CDR3 coding sequence is TGTGCCAGCAGCGAAAGGGGTTCACCGGACAATGAGCAGTTCTTC. Amino acid sequence: CASSERGSPDNEQFF.

This clone has only one observation. V usage is TRBV30 and J usage is TRBJ2-2, with 7 bases that match TRBD1. The CDR3 has 14 residues. Germline-derived CDR1 and CDR2 are GTSNPN and SVGIG (reference sequence). Trimming at V came to 3 bases and at J to 6 bases, leaving 7 bases not matched to a gene. DNA of the CDR3: TGTGCCTGGAGAGACAGGGCCCCAGCCGGGGAGCTGTTTTTT. It translates to CAWRDRAPAGELFF. Filled out from reference TRBV30 and TRBJ2-2, the complete variable domain reads SQTIHQWPATLVQPVGSPLSLECTVEGTSNPNLYWYRQAAGRGLQLLFYSVGIGQISSEVPQNLSASRPQDRQFILSSKKLLLSDSGFYLCAWRDRAPAGELFFGEGSRLTVL.

The J gene is TRBJ2-1, the V gene TRBV5-6, with 13 bases lining up with TRBD2. Germline lookup yields CDR1 SGHDT and CDR2 YYEEEE. Trimming took 4 bases from V and 6 from J; bases not matched to a gene: 10. The CDR3 loop spans 17 amino acids. CDR3 loop: CASSPGLAGVLRNEQFF. For the CDR3, the DNA is TGTGCCAGCAGCCCAGGACTAGCGGGGGTCCTCCGCAATGAGCAGTTCTTC.

This chain connects TRBV25-1 to TRBJ2-5; 9 nucleotides match TRBD2. Germline V gene lookup returns CDR1 MGHDK and CDR2 SYGVNS. The CDR3 loop spans 17 amino acids. J gave up 4 bases and V 3 bases, and 12 bases lay outside the gene matches. CDR3 protein: CASSDLAGGFLLETQYF. In DNA, the CDR3 is TGTGCCAGCAGTGATCTGGCGGGGGGGTTTCTTTTAGAGACCCAGTACTTC.

V is TRBV18 and J is TRBJ2-2; D unclear. Trimming stripped 3 bases from V and 0 bases from J, with 8 bases between. CDR3 size: 15 residues. Germline V gives CDR1 KGHSH, CDR2 LQKENI. The CDR3 spells CASSPSQPNTGELFF. CDR3 sequence (DNA): TGTGCCAGCTCACCCTCCCAGCCGAACACCGGGGAGCTGTTTTTT.

This clone was recorded a few times. V gene TRBV30 combines with J gene TRBJ1-2; D is unresolved. There are 12 residues in the CDR3. Trimming removed 3 bases from V and 6 bases from J, with 11 bases in between. Per the germline V gene, CDR1 is GTSNPN and CDR2 is SVGIG (reference sequence). This chain's CDR3 is CAWSPGPHGYTF. The CDR3 coding sequence is TGTGCCTGGAGCCCCGGGCCACATGGCTACACCTTC. Based on the CDR3 plus reference TRBV30 and TRBJ1-2, the full variable domain is SQTIHQWPATLVQPVGSPLSLECTVEGTSNPNLYWYRQAAGRGLQLLFYSVGIGQISSEVPQNLSASRPQDRQFILSSKKLLLSDSGFYLCAWSPGPHGYTFGSGTRLTVV.

CDR3 amino acids: CAWGAGDTQYF. The CDR3 DNA is TGTGCCTGGGGAGCGGGAGATACGCAGTATTTT. The chain links TRBV30 to TRBJ2-3; tentative D call: TRBD2 (6 bases). The germline V gene encodes CDR1 GTSNPN and CDR2 SVGIG (reference sequence). Trimming pared 5 bases from V and 5 bases from J, leaving 8 bases between. The CDR3 length is 11 residues.

V gene TRBV30 combines with J gene TRBJ1-2; TRBD1 aligns across 12 bases. The CDR3 is made up of 17 amino acids. J lost 4 bases, V lost 0 bases, and 9 bases had no gene match. Germline lookup yields CDR1 GTSNPN and CDR2 SVGIG (reference sequence). The CDR3 reads CAWSVIPGQGAGYGYTF. The CDR3 nucleotides are TGTGCCTGGAGTGTAATCCCGGGACAGGGGGCCGGCTATGGCTACACCTTC.

This chain links TRBV9 with TRBJ1-2; D call uncertain. Germline CDR1 SGDLS, CDR2 YYNGEE. CDR3 size: 12 residues. The ends were cut back, 0 bases at V and 8 bases at J, with 8 bases in the middle. The CDR3 DNA sequence: TGTGCCAGCAGCGTAGTCGGTCACGGCTACACCTTC. Its translation is CASSVVGHGYTF.

This clone was seen only once. The chain couples TRBV9 to TRBJ2-5, with TRBD2 matching over 8 bases. Per germline, CDR1 SGDLS and CDR2 YYNGEE. The CDR3 runs to 17 residues. V trimming: 0 bases; J trimming: 1 base; junction bases outside the gene matches: 8. CDR3 in DNA: TGTGCCAGCAGCGTAGGTCAGAGCGGGGGCCTCCAAGAGACCCAGTACTTC. The encoded protein is CASSVGQSGGLQETQYF.

The chain joins TRBV5-6 to TRBJ2-5; D gene ambiguous. CDR3 length equals 11 residues. The germline CDR1 and CDR2 sequences are SGHDT and YYEEEE. V lost 1 base to trimming and J lost 5 bases, with 3 bases between them. CDR3: CASSLLETQYF. CDR3 sequence (DNA): TGTGCCAGCAGCTTGTTGGAGACCCAGTACTTC.

This clone was recorded a few times. This chain's CDR3 is CASTSGFNYGYTF. CDR3 DNA sequence: TGTGCCAGCACGTCGGGATTTAACTATGGCTACACCTTC. The chain employs TRBV6-5 and TRBJ1-2; unclear D gene. Trimming left V 7 bases short and J 1 base short, with 10 bases between. Germline-derived CDR1 and CDR2 are MNHEY and SVGAGI. The CDR3 runs to 13 residues.

This chain uses TRBV5-6 with TRBJ2-5; the match to TRBD2 covers 7 bases. Germline CDR1 SGHDT, CDR2 YYEEEE. This CDR3 comprises 13 residues. The trim removed 6 bases at V and 0 bases at J, leaving 2 bases unmatched. CDR3 sequence (DNA): TGTGCCAGCACCGGGACTAACCAAGAGACCCAGTACTTC. Amino acids: CASTGTNQETQYF.